Listed below are T cell receptor beta chains from one sample, sequenced in a study of identical twins. TCRdb itself ran the 5' RACE reads through MiXCR, one entry per CDR3 protein. This sample has about 340,000 distinct CDR3 sequences, with 9% found just once. Sequencing used naive T cells sorted from blood. The receptors come from a woman aged 45-60 years in good health. The CDR3 runs from the conserved cysteine through the conserved F or W.

J | length | V | CDR3
TRBJ2-3 | 13 | TRBV20-1 | CSAGGGFTDTQYF
TRBJ2-3 | 16 | TRBV15 | CATSNRAGGPEDTQYF
TRBJ2-3 | 13 | TRBV29-1 | CSATGDDTDTQYF
TRBJ2-6 | 17 | TRBV15 | CATSRATGGSGANVLTF
TRBJ2-6 | 14 | TRBV5-6 | CASTNPSGANVLTF
TRBJ1-4 | 15 | TRBV12-3/TRBV12-4 | CASSFGDRVNEKLFF
TRBJ1-5 | 15 | TRBV25-1 | CASSESGHLNQPQHF
TRBJ1-1 | 16 | TRBV5-1 | CASSPTPGTKNTEAFF
TRBJ1-2 | 14 | TRBV5-1 | CASSLETGVYGYTF
TRBJ1-1 | 14 | TRBV24-1 | CATSEGTANTEAFF
TRBJ2-1 | 14 | TRBV29-1 | CSVVGTGEDNEQFF
TRBJ2-1 | 15 | TRBV20-1 | CSAPNWDSSYNEQFF
TRBJ2-2 | 15 | TRBV7-2 | CATSRSGRVHGELFF
TRBJ1-2 | 12 | TRBV27 | CATPSGNYGYTF
TRBJ1-2 | 13 | TRBV6-2/TRBV6-3 | CASSESANYGYTF
TRBJ2-5 | 15 | TRBV12-3/TRBV12-4 | CASSPPLGRQETQYF
TRBJ1-1 | 13 | TRBV9 | CASSVAGNTEAFF
TRBJ2-6 | 18 | TRBV29-1 | CSARQGTSLDSGANVLTF
TRBJ2-3 | 14 | TRBV7-9 | CASSPWGGTDTQYF
TRBJ1-2 | 13 | TRBV7-3 | CASSLTSGVGYTF
TRBJ2-2 | 17 | TRBV5-1 | CASSFTIRALNTGELFF